This record covers a single TCR beta chain. The antigen remains unidentified. Germline CDR1 SGHDT, CDR2 YYEEEE. Deletions cut 0 bases from V and 7 bases from J, with 11 bases between. The CDR3 loop spans 15 amino acids. The method was immunoSEQ multiplex PCR; TCRdb's version includes in-frame clones alone and lacks a portion of them. The sample lists around 60,000 clones, 91% occurring once. Time point of the sample: cycle 4 day 1 (C4D1), after around six weeks of nivolumab. Every patient relapsed after autologous stem cell transplantation, and brentuximab vedotin exposure varied. Responses achieved at best were complete response, partial response or progressive disease. This sample stems from a study of PD-1 blockade in classical Hodgkin lymphoma. Overall study results and limits: When set against healthy donors, newly diagnosed patients were reported to show lower baseline TCR diversity.

J is TRBJ2-6 and V is TRBV5-6, with D possibly matching TRBD1 (5 bases). Source: peripheral blood mononuclear cells (PBMCs), taken before the fourth cycle of nivolumab. The source of this sequence is a human donor with classical Hodgkin lymphoma. CDR3 in DNA: TGTGCCAGCAGCTTGGCTATGCAGGGTGCCAACGTCCTGACTTTC. The encoded protein is CASSLAMQGANVLTF. The full variable domain, with the rest looked up from reference TRBV5-6 and TRBJ2-6, is DAGVTQSPTHLIKTRGQQVTLRCSPKSGHDTVSWYQQALGQGPQFIFQYYEEEERQRGNFPDRFSGHQFPNYSSELNVNALLLGDSALYLCASSLAMQGANVLTFGAGSRLTVL.